This TCR beta chain was captured in a study of blood T cells in healthy people across ages. Study-wide results and limits: TCR beta diversity per million T cells fell roughly linearly with age. Underestimates were what the diversity estimates from one million T cells were considered to be.

V shed 3 bases and J shed 8 bases, with 8 bases lying between them. The germline V gene encodes CDR1 MNHNS and CDR2 SASEGT. The CDR3 length is 13 residues. The use of a sample-barcoded 5' primer and a J-beta primer mix characterized a second PCR of roughly 6 to 11 cycles. There were at least 2.5 million CDR3-containing paired-end reads obtained from each sample. TCRdb used MiXCR to reprocess the 5' RACE reads, holding one entry per CDR3 protein. Here the sample spans approximately 680,000 distinct CDR3 sequences, roughly 30% being singletons. Every donor contributed roughly 11 milliliters of peripheral blood by blood draw. This clonotype was observed a few times. The antigen remains unidentified.

The V gene is TRBV6-1, the J gene TRBJ1-6, with D uncertain. The clonotype originates from a woman aged 80 or over in good health. Sample: blood. CDR3 DNA sequence: TGTGCCAGCAGTGAGCGCCAAGATTCACCCCTCCACTTT. Amino acids: CASSERQDSPLHF.